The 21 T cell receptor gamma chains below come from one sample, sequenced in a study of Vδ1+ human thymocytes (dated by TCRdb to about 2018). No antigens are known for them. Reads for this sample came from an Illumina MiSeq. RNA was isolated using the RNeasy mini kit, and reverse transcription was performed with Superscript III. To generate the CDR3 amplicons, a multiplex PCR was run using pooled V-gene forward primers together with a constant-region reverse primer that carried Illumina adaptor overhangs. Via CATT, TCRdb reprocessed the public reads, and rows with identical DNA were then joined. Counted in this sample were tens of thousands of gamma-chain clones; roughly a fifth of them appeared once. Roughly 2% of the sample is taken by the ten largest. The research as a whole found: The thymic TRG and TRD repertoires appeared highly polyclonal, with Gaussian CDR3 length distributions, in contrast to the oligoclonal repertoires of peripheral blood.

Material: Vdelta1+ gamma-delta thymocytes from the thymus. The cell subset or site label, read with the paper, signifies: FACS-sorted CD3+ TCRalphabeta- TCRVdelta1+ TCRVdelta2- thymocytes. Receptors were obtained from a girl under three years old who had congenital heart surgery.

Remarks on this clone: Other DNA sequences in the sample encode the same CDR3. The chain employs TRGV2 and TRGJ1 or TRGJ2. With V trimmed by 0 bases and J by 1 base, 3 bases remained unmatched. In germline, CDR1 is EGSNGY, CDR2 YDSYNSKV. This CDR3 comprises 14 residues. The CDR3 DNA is TGTGCCACCTGGGACGGGACCAATTATTATAAGAAACTCTTT. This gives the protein CATWDGTNYYKKLF.

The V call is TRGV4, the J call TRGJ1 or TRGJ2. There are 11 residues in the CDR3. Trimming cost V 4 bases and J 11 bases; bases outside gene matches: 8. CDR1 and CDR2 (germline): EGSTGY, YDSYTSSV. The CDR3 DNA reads TGTGCCACCTGGGAATCGGGGGAGAAACTCTTT. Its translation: CATWESGEKLF.

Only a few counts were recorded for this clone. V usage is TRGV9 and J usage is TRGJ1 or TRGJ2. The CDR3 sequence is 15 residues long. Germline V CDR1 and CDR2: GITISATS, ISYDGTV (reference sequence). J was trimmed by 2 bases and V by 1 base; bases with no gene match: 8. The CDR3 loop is CALWEVPTHYYKKLF. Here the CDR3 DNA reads TGTGCCTTGTGGGAGGTTCCCACCCATTATTATAAGAAACTCTTT.

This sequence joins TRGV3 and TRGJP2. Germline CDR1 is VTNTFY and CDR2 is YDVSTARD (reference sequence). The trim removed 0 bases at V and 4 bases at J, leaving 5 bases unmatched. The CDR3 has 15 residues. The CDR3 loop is CATWDRSNSDWIKTF. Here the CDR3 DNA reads TGTGCCACCTGGGACAGGTCCAATAGTGATTGGATCAAGACGTTT.

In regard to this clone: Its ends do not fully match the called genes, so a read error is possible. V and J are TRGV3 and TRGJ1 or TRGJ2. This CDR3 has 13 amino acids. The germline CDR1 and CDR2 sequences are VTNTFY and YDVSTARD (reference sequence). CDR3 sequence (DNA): TGTGCCACCTGGGGACTTCCTAATTATAAGACACTCTTT. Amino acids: CATWGLPNYKTLF.

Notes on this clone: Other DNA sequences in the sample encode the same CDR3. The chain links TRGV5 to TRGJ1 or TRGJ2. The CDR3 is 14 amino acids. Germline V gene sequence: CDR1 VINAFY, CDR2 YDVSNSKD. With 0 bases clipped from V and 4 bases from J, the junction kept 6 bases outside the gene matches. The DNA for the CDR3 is TGTGCCACCTGGGACAGGCCGGCATATTATAAGAAACTCTTT. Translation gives CATWDRPAYYKKLF.

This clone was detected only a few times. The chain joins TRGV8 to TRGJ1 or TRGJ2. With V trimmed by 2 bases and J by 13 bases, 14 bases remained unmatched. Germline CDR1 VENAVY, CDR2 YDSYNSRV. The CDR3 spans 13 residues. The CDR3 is CATWDMWAGRKLF. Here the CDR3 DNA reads TGTGCCACCTGGGATATGTGGGCAGGGAGAAAACTCTTT.

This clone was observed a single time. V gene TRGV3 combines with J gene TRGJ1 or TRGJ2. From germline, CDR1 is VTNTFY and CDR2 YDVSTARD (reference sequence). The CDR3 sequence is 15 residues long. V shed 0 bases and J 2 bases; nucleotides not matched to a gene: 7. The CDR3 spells CATWDRRDYYYKKLF. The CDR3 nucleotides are TGTGCCACCTGGGACAGGCGGGACTATTATTATAAGAAACTCTTT.

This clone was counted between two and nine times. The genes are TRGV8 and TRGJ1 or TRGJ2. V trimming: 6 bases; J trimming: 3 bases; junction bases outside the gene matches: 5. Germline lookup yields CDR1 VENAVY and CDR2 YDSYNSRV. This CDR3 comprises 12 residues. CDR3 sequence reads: CATWTFYYKKLF. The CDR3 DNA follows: TGTGCCACCTGGACCTTTTATTATAAGAAACTCTTT.

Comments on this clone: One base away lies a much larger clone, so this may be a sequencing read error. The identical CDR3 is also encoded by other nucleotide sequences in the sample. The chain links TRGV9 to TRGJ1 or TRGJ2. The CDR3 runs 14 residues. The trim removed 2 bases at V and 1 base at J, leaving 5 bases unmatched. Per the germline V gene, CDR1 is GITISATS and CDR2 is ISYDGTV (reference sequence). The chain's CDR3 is CALWEASNYYKKLF. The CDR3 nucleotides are TGTGCCTTGTGGGAGGCTTCAAATTATTATAAGAAACTCTTT.

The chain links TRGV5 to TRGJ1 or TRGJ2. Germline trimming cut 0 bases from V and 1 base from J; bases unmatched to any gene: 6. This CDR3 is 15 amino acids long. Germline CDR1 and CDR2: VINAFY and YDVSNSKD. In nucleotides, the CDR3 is TGTGCCACCTGGGACAGGAACCTTAATTATTATAAGAAACTCTTT. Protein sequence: CATWDRNLNYYKKLF.

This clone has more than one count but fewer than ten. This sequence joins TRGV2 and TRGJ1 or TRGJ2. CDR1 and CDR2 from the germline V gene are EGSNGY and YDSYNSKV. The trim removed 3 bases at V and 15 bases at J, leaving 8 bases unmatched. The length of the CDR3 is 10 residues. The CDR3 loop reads CATWDPQGLF. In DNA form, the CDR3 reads TGTGCCACCTGGGACCCCCAGGGACTCTTT.

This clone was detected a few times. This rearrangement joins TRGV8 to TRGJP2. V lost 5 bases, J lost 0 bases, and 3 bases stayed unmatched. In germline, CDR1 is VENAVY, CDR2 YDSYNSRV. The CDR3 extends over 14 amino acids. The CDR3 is CATWGNSSDWIKTF. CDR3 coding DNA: TGTGCCACCTGGGGTAATAGTAGTGATTGGATCAAGACGTTT.

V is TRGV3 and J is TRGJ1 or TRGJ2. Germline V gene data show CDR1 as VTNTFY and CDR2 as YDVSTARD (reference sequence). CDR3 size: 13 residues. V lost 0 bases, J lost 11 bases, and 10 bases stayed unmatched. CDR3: CATWDRRKKEKLF. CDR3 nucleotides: TGTGCCACCTGGGACAGGCGTAAGAAGGAGAAACTCTTT.

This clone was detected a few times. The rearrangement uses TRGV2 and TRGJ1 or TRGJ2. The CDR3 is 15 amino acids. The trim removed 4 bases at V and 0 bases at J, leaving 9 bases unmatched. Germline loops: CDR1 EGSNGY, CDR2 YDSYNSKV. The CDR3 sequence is CATWDGHPNYYKKLF. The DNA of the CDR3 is TGTGCCACCTGGGATGGGCACCCGAATTATTATAAGAAACTCTTT.

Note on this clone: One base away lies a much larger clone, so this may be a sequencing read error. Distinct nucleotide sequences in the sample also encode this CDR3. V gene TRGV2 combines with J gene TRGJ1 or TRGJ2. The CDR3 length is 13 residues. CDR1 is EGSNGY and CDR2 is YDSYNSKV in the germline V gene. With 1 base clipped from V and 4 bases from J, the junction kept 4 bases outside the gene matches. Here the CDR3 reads CATWDGRYYKKLF. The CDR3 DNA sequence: TGTGCCACCTGGGACGGTCGATATTATAAGAAACTCTTT.

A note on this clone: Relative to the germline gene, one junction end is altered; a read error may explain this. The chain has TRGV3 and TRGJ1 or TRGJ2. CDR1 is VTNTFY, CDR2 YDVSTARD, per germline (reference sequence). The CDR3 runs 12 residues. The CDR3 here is CATWRTKSGKLF. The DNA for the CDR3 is TGCGCCACCTGGCGAACCAAAAGTGGGAAACTCTTT.

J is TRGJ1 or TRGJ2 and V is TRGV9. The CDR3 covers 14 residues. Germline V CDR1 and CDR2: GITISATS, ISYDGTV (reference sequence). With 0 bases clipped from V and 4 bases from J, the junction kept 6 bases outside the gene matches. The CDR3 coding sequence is TGTGCCTTGTGGGAGGTGCGTCTCTATTATAAGAAACTCTTT. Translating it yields CALWEVRLYYKKLF.

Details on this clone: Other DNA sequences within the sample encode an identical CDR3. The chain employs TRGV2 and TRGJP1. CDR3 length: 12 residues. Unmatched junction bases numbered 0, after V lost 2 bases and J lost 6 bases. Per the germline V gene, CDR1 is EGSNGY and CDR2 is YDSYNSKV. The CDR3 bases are TGTGCCACCTGGGACGCTGGTTGGTTCAAGATATTT. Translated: CATWDAGWFKIF.

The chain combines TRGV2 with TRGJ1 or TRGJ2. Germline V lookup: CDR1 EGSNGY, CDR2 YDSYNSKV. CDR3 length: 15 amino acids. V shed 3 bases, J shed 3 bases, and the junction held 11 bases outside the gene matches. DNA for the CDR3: TGTGCCACCTGGGACAAATCCCGGGGTTATTATAAGAAACTCTTT. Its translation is CATWDKSRGYYKKLF.

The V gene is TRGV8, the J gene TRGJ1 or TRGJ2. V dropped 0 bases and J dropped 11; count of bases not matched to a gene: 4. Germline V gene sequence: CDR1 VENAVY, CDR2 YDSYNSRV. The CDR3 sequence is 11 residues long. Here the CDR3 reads CATWDRFQKLF. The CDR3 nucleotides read TGTGCCACCTGGGATAGGTTTCAGAAACTCTTT.